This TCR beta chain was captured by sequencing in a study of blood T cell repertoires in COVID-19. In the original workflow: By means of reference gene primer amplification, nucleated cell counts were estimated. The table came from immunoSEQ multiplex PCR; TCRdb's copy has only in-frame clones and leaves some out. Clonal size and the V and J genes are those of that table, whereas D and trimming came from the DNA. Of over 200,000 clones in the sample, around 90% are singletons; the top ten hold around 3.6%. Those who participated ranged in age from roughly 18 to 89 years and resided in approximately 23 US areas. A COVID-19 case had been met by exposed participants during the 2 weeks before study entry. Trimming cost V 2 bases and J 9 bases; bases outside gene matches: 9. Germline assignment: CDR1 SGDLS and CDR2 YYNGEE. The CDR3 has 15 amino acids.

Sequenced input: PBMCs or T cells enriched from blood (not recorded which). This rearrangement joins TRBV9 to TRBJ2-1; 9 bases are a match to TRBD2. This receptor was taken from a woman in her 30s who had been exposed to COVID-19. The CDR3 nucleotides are TGTGCCAGCAGCGTTCTCGGACTAGCGTCCGGTGAGCAGTTCTTC. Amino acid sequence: CASSVLGLASGEQFF.